This passage covers 29 T cell receptor beta chains from one sample sequenced in a study of T cells after yellow fever vaccination. MiXCR was run by TCRdb on the 5' RACE reads, yielding one entry per CDR3 protein. The top ten hold 14% to 15% of the sample, which has about 630,000 distinct CDR3 sequences, around an eighth seen once. The sequencing here drew on PBMCs, taken on the day of the yellow fever booster vaccination. The receptor set was obtained from a man aged 25-45 years who received the YFV17D yellow fever vaccine.

The chain carries TRBV6-2 or TRBV6-3 and TRBJ1-1; no clear D. There are 11 residues in the CDR3. Looked up from germline, CDR1 is MNHEY and CDR2 is SVGEGT. With 6 bases removed from V and 3 bases from J, the gap between germline ends came to 5 bases. CDR3 sequence (DNA): TGTGCCAGCAGCATAGACACTGAAGCTTTCTTT. Protein product: CASSIDTEAFF.

The chain uses TRBV29-1 and TRBJ2-7, with TRBD2 matching 9 bases. The V gene's germline CDR1 is SQVTM and CDR2 ANQGSEA. CDR3 length equals 12 residues. Losses at the gene ends were 6 bases for V and 6 bases for J; bases not matched to a gene: 6. The CDR3 reads CSVSGTSLEQYF. CDR3 DNA sequence: TGCAGCGTCAGCGGGACTAGCCTCGAGCAGTACTTC.

The chain combines TRBV10-2 with TRBJ1-2; the D is unclear. Trimming removed 6 bases from V and 5 bases from J, with 13 bases in between. The germline V gene encodes CDR1 WSHSY and CDR2 SAAADI. The CDR3 consists of 13 residues. For the CDR3, the DNA is TGCGCCAGCAGCGACCATCCTGGTTATGGCTACACCTTC. Translation: CASSDHPGYGYTF.

Only a few counts were recorded for this clonotype. The chain links TRBV6-1 to TRBJ2-4; D may be TRBD2 (5 bases). The CDR3 consists of 14 residues. CDR1 and CDR2 from the germline V gene are MNHNS and SASEGT. Trimming stripped 6 bases from V and 6 bases from J, with 15 bases between. The CDR3 sequence is CASRGEPGINIQYF. In DNA form, the CDR3 reads TGTGCCAGCAGGGGAGAGCCGGGGATAAACATTCAGTACTTC.

This clonotype occurred a few times. V gene TRBV6-1 combines with J gene TRBJ1-1; D is uncertain. The CDR3 loop spans 12 amino acids. V lost 8 bases to trimming and J lost 4 bases, with 11 bases between them. CDR1 and CDR2 from the germline V gene are MNHNS and SASEGT. CDR3 DNA sequence: TGTGCCAGCTCGGTGGTAGGCACTGAAGCTTTCTTT. Translating it yields CASSVVGTEAFF.

This clonotype was counted ten times or more. This chain links TRBV4-3 with TRBJ2-1, with D uncertain. This CDR3 has 15 residues. Germline CDR1 and CDR2: LGHNA and YSLEER. V was cut by 1 base and J by 9 bases, with 16 bases left in between. The CDR3: CASSQANTIRSEQFF. The CDR3 nucleotides read TGCGCCAGCAGCCAAGCCAACACAATCCGAAGTGAGCAGTTCTTC.

The rearrangement joins TRBV2 to TRBJ2-1; TRBD2 aligns across 7 bases. Trimming removed 4 bases from V and 9 bases from J; junction bases left unmatched: 9. CDR1 and CDR2 (germline): SNHLY, FYNNEI. This CDR3 is built from 14 residues. This CDR3 reads CASSGLTSSGEQFF. The CDR3 DNA reads as TGTGCCAGCAGTGGGTTGACTAGCTCCGGTGAGCAGTTCTTC.

This clonotype was counted only a few times. This rearrangement joins TRBV14 to TRBJ2-1; unclear D gene. V was clipped by 2 bases and J by 7 bases, with 12 bases between them. This CDR3 is 14 amino acids long. From germline, CDR1 is SGHDN and CDR2 FVKESK. In DNA form, the CDR3 reads TGTGCCAGCAGCCAAAGACTCCGACCGAATGAGCAGTTCTTC. This gives the protein CASSQRLRPNEQFF.

The CDR3 coding sequence is TGCAGTGGCAACAGCTATGAGCAGTTCTTC. It specifies CSGNSYEQFF. The chain couples TRBV20-1 to TRBJ2-1; unclear D gene. This CDR3 contains 10 residues. V gave up 7 bases and J gave up 8 bases, with 9 bases separating them. CDR1 is DFQATT, CDR2 SNEGSKA, per germline (reference sequence).

The chain combines TRBV29-1 with TRBJ2-2; D is uncertain. Per the germline V gene, CDR1 is SQVTM and CDR2 is ANQGSEA. The length of the CDR3 is 14 residues. V lost 6 bases and J lost 2, with 13 bases in between. CDR3 amino acids: CSVGPELNTGELFF. For the CDR3, the DNA is TGCAGCGTGGGCCCGGAGCTAAACACCGGGGAGCTGTTTTTT.

This clonotype has only a few counts. The chain combines TRBV7-9 with TRBJ2-5; 8 bases align to TRBD2. This CDR3 has 14 residues. From germline, CDR1 is SEHNR and CDR2 FQNEAQ (reference sequence). V shed 3 bases and J 6 bases; nucleotides not matched to a gene: 6. CDR3 DNA: TGTGCCAGCAGCTTTCTAGCGGGCGCTCAGACCCAGTACTTC. It is translated as CASSFLAGAQTQYF.

The chain carries TRBV11-2 and TRBJ2-5; 8 nucleotides match TRBD2. The trim removed 10 bases at V and 5 bases at J, leaving 9 bases unmatched. The CDR3 runs 13 residues. Germline V gives CDR1 SGHAT, CDR2 FQNNGV. In DNA form, the CDR3 reads TGTGCCACCCTATCCCCGGGGGGGGAGACCCAGTACTTC. Translating it yields CATLSPGGETQYF.

The chain links TRBV7-9 to TRBJ2-4, with unresolved D. Trimming cost V 0 bases and J 0 bases, with 12 bases left between them. CDR1 SEHNR and CDR2 FQNEAQ come from the germline V gene (reference sequence). There are 17 residues in the CDR3. CDR3 DNA: TGTGCCAGCAGCTTAGCGTCTGCCAAGCTAGCCAAAAACATTCAGTACTTC. Translating it yields CASSLASAKLAKNIQYF.

The chain carries TRBV6-2 or TRBV6-3 and TRBJ1-5, with D unclear. With 2 bases removed from V and 7 bases from J, the gap between germline ends came to 6 bases. This CDR3 contains 12 residues. Germline-derived CDR1 and CDR2 are MNHEY and SVGEGT. The CDR3 bases are TGTGCCAGCAGTTACCTGCAACAGCCCCAGCATTTT. It specifies CASSYLQQPQHF.

The chain has TRBV7-2 and TRBJ1-2; a possible D gene is TRBD1 (6 bases). CDR3 length: 14 amino acids. The germline V and J ends were trimmed by 6 bases and 5 bases, with 16 bases remaining between them. The germline V gene encodes CDR1 SGHTA and CDR2 FQGNSA. The CDR3 sequence is CASSSTGQSYGYTF. Written as DNA, the CDR3 is TGTGCCAGCAGTTCAACAGGACAGAGTTATGGCTACACCTTC.

The chain recombines TRBV18 with TRBJ2-5; D is uncertain. CDR1 KGHSH and CDR2 LQKENI come from the germline V gene. CDR3 length: 16 residues. Trimming took off 1 base at V and 2 bases at J, with 14 bases between the two ends. The CDR3, as DNA: TGTGCCAGCTCACCACGGGATCTAGACGAGCAAGAGACCCAGTACTTC. This codes for CASSPRDLDEQETQYF.

This clonotype has more than one count but fewer than ten. This sequence joins TRBV9 and TRBJ2-1; D not certain. The CDR3 is made up of 12 amino acids. V was pared by 0 bases and J by 10 bases, with 8 bases between. The germline gives CDR1 SGDLS, CDR2 YYNGEE. The DNA for the CDR3 is TGTGCCAGCAGCGTAGACCCATTAGAGCAGTTCTTC. Amino acid sequence: CASSVDPLEQFF.

This clonotype has more than one count but fewer than ten. The J gene is TRBJ2-1, the V gene TRBV11-2, with a possible D match to TRBD2 (6 bases). There are 14 residues in the CDR3. Trimming stripped 0 bases from V and 8 bases from J, with 11 bases between. Germline assignment: CDR1 SGHAT and CDR2 FQNNGV. This CDR3 is CASSLDRIADEQFF. CDR3 bases: TGTGCCAGCAGCTTAGATCGAATAGCGGATGAGCAGTTCTTC.

This clonotype appeared a few times. The chain couples TRBV20-1 to TRBJ2-3; TRBD2 agrees at 11 bases. This CDR3 comprises 14 residues. CDR1 is DFQATT, CDR2 SNEGSKA, per germline (reference sequence). Trimming took 8 bases from V and 4 from J; bases not matched to a gene: 8. The CDR3 DNA sequence: TGCAGTCGAAGTAGCGGGAGGGTGGCAGATACGCAGTATTTT. It yields the protein CSRSSGRVADTQYF.

This clonotype was counted at least ten times. The chain combines TRBV10-3 with TRBJ2-7; a possible D gene is TRBD1 (6 bases). Trimming shortened V by 3 bases and J by 5 bases, and 20 bases separated the two germline ends. This CDR3 spans 16 amino acids. Germline V gives CDR1 ENHRY, CDR2 SYGVKD. The CDR3 here is CAISDLGGAARNEQYF. DNA for the CDR3: TGTGCCATCAGTGACCTTGGGGGCGCGGCAAGGAACGAGCAGTACTTC.

This clonotype was picked up a small number of times. This chain joins TRBV11-1 and TRBJ1-4, with D unclear. The V gene's germline CDR1 is SGHAT and CDR2 FQDESV (reference sequence). The CDR3 consists of 18 residues. The V end lost 6 bases, the J end lost 2 bases, and 22 bases lay between the germline ends. This chain's CDR3 is CASRRKADPRRTNEKLFF. CDR3 nucleotide sequence: TGTGCCAGCAGACGTAAAGCAGACCCACGTCGCACTAATGAAAAACTGTTTTTT.

Only a few counts were recorded for this clonotype. The gene calls are TRBV5-1 and TRBJ2-7; maybe TRBD2 (6 bases). Trimming removed 0 bases from V and 0 bases from J, with 10 bases in between. CDR1 and CDR2 from the germline V gene are SGHRS and YFSETQ. The CDR3 covers 15 residues. In DNA form, the CDR3 reads TGCGCCAGCAGCTTGGGTGGCGGGGCCTCCTACGAGCAGTACTTC. It specifies CASSLGGGASYEQYF.

This clonotype was detected ten times or more. V is TRBV18 and J is TRBJ2-5; D is unclear. This CDR3 contains 14 residues. Germline CDR1 is KGHSH and CDR2 is LQKENI. V was trimmed by 0 bases and J by 3 bases, leaving 8 bases between them. CDR3 sequence reads: CASSPPTSKETQYF. Written as DNA, the CDR3 is TGTGCCAGCTCACCACCCACTTCAAAAGAGACCCAGTACTTC.

A few counts support this clonotype. The rearrangement links TRBV4-1 to TRBJ2-4; D could derive from TRBD1 or TRBD2 (6 bases each). V dropped 1 base and J dropped 5 bases, with 9 bases sitting between them. Looked up from germline, CDR1 is MGHRA and CDR2 is YSYEKL. The CDR3 covers 14 residues. The CDR3 loop is CASSQGGAQNIQYF. In DNA form, the CDR3 reads TGCGCCAGCAGCCAAGGGGGGGCCCAAAACATTCAGTACTTC.

The chain is built from TRBV2 and TRBJ1-5; TRBD1 agrees at 7 bases. The CDR3 loop spans 18 amino acids. CDR1 SNHLY and CDR2 FYNNEI come from the germline V gene. V lost 6 bases and J lost 4; bases outside the gene matches: 18. The CDR3 reads CASSPTGVLSDRNQPQHF. The DNA of the CDR3 is TGTGCCAGCAGCCCCACAGGGGTTCTTTCTGATAGGAATCAGCCCCAGCATTTT.

The J gene is TRBJ2-7, the V gene TRBV20-1; tentative D call: TRBD1 (6 bases). Trimming left V 6 bases short and J 5 bases short, with 11 bases between. The CDR3 length is 11 residues. Germline V CDR1 and CDR2: DFQATT, SNEGSKA (reference sequence). The CDR3 protein is CSALGANEQYF. Written as DNA, the CDR3 is TGCAGTGCCCTGGGGGCCAACGAGCAGTACTTC.

This clonotype was counted between two and nine times. The rearrangement links TRBV20-1 to TRBJ1-1, with D possibly matching TRBD1 (6 bases). Germline CDR1 DFQATT, CDR2 SNEGSKA (reference sequence). This CDR3 is 12 amino acids long. Trimming removed 1 base at V and 7 bases at J, with 10 bases between. CDR3 region: CSARGTGREAFF. CDR3 DNA: TGCAGTGCTAGAGGAACAGGGCGTGAAGCTTTCTTT.

This clonotype occurred a few times. The V and J genes are TRBV29-1 and TRBJ1-2, with 10 bases matching TRBD1. The CDR3 totals 13 residues. CDR1 and CDR2 (germline): SQVTM, ANQGSEA. After removal of 7 bases from V and 8 bases from J, the junction contained 10 bases not matched to a gene. CDR3 region: CSAHPGQGDGYTF. CDR3 coding DNA: TGCAGCGCCCACCCAGGACAGGGGGACGGCTACACCTTC.

The gene calls are TRBV7-2 and TRBJ1-2, with 9 bases lining up with TRBD1. The CDR3 length is 16 residues. The germline CDR1 and CDR2 sequences are SGHTA and FQGNSA. Trimming removed 0 bases from V and 4 bases from J; junction bases left unmatched: 6. The CDR3 region has the DNA TGTGCCAGCAGCTTAGCCGGGACAGGGTTTACCTATGGCTACACCTTC. Its translation: CASSLAGTGFTYGYTF.